Below, 23 T cell receptor beta chains from the same sample are listed, as sequenced in a study of T cell responses to AZD1222 COVID-19 vaccine. Measured with immunoSEQ multiplex PCR; TCRdb has only the in-frame clones, and not every one. The sample lists more than 95,000 clones, about 88% occurring once. The material sequenced was peripheral blood, taken on day 0 of AZD1222 vaccination. The receptors shown here come from an adult in good health.

As for this clone: Its ends do not fully match the called genes, so a read error is possible. J is TRBJ1-5 and V is TRBV19; 9 bases fit TRBD1. The CDR3 spans 15 residues. The germline V gene has CDR1 LNHDA and CDR2 SQIVND (reference sequence). CDR3 DNA sequence: TGTGTCAGTAGGCTCCCGGGACAGGGCCGACAGCCCCAGCATTTT. It is translated as CVSRLPGQGRQPQHF. The entire variable domain, with the rest obtained from reference TRBV19 and TRBJ1-5, is as follows: DGGITQSPKYLFRKEGQNVTLSCEQNLNHDAMYWYRQDPGQGLRLIYYSQIVNDFQKGDIAEGYSVSREKKESFPLTVTSAQKNPTAFYLCVSRLPGQGRQPQHFGDGTRLSIL.

This clone was found once. This chain joins TRBV10-3 and TRBJ1-5; D is uncertain. The length of the CDR3 is 13 residues. Trimming cost V 0 bases and J 5 bases, with 5 bases left between them. The germline gives CDR1 ENHRY, CDR2 SYGVKD. The CDR3 DNA follows: TGTGCCATCAGTGAGTCAAGGGATCAGCCCCAGCATTTT. Its protein product is CAISESRDQPQHF.

This chain uses TRBV7-9 with TRBJ2-1, with TRBD1 matching over 10 bases. The CDR3 is 15 amino acids. The junction had 6 bases not matched to a gene; V was cut back by 5 bases and J by 5 bases. Germline CDR1 is SEHNR and CDR2 is FQNEAQ (reference sequence). CDR3 DNA: TGTGCCAGCAGCCCCGGGACAGGGGAACACAATGAGCAGTTCTTC. As protein: CASSPGTGEHNEQFF.

J is TRBJ1-2 and V is TRBV27; tentative D call: TRBD1 (5 bases). The germline gives CDR1 MNHEY, CDR2 SMNVEV (reference sequence). The CDR3 is 16 residues long. V was shortened by 4 bases and J by 0 bases, with 15 bases between the two germline ends. The CDR3 DNA reads as TGTGCCAGCAGTTCCCCGCGGGGGTCAGCTAACTATGGCTACACCTTC. Translating gives CASSSPRGSANYGYTF.

The CDR3 DNA sequence: TGTGCCACCAGTGATTTACCGGGACTAGGAGGCAATGAGCAGTTCTTC. Its translation is CATSDLPGLGGNEQFF. The chain links TRBV24-1 to TRBJ2-1; TRBD2 matches 8 bases. J lost 6 bases, V lost 1 base, and 7 bases had no gene match. Looked up from germline, CDR1 is KGHDR and CDR2 is SFDVKD. This CDR3 is 16 amino acids long.

This chain uses TRBV24-1 with TRBJ2-3; D is perhaps TRBD2 (6 bases). The V and J ends lost 8 bases and 0 bases respectively, with 14 bases between them. This CDR3 contains 15 residues. CDR1 is KGHDR, CDR2 SFDVKD, per germline. Written as DNA, the CDR3 is TGTGCCACCACCCCCGGGGGAACTAGCACAGATACGCAGTATTTT. It translates to CATTPGGTSTDTQYF.

This clone was seen only once. V and J are TRBV3-1 (or the pseudogene TRBV3-2) and TRBJ2-1, with TRBD2 matching over 8 bases. Per the germline V gene, CDR1 is LGHDT and CDR2 is YNNKEL (reference sequence). V lost 0 bases, J lost 4 bases, and 2 bases stayed unmatched. This CDR3 is built from 15 residues. The CDR3 coding sequence is TGTGCCAGCAGCCAAGAAAGCGGGGGATACAATGAGCAGTTCTTC. Translation gives CASSQESGGYNEQFF.

This chain joins TRBV6-4 and TRBJ1-3, with D perhaps TRBD1 (6 bases). CDR3 length: 17 residues. Trimming removed 2 bases from V and 2 bases from J, with 16 bases in between. Germline V gene data show CDR1 as MRHNA and CDR2 as SNTAGT. In DNA form, the CDR3 reads TGTGCCAGCAGTGACATTTTGGGGACAAGGGCTGGAAACACCATATATTTT. This sequence encodes CASSDILGTRAGNTIYF.

This chain connects TRBV6-5 to TRBJ1-1, with D hard to call. The CDR3 is 15 amino acids. V was cut by 0 bases and J by 4 bases, with 12 bases left in between. Germline CDR1 reads MNHEY; CDR2 reads SVGAGI. CDR3 DNA: TGTGCCAGCAGTTACTCGCTCGAGGCAGGCACTGAAGCTTTCTTT. This translates into CASSYSLEAGTEAFF.

This rearrangement joins TRBV6-2 or TRBV6-3 to TRBJ1-1; 7 bases line up with TRBD1. The CDR3 spans 14 residues. Germline V gene lookup returns CDR1 MNHEY and CDR2 SVGEGT. J gave up 5 bases and V 6 bases, and 9 bases lay outside the gene matches. CDR3 in amino acids: CASSLTGVGTEAFF. The CDR3 nucleotides are TGTGCCAGCAGCCTTACAGGGGTAGGAACTGAAGCTTTCTTT.

This rearrangement joins TRBV5-1 to TRBJ2-1, with unresolved D. CDR1 is SGHRS, CDR2 YFSETQ, per germline. The CDR3 is made up of 16 amino acids. Trimming stripped 0 bases from V and 0 bases from J, with 10 bases between. The DNA of the CDR3 is TGCGCCAGCAGCTTGGTTTCAGCCAGCTCCTACAATGAGCAGTTCTTC. Its translation is CASSLVSASSYNEQFF.

The V and J genes are TRBV11-2 and TRBJ1-2, with a possible D match to TRBD1 (5 bases). The CDR3 extends over 15 amino acids. Looked up from germline, CDR1 is SGHAT and CDR2 is FQNNGV. Trimming took off 4 bases at V and 7 bases at J, with 19 bases between the two ends. CDR3 sequence reads: CASSSGWRGRVGYTF. CDR3 in DNA: TGTGCCAGCAGCTCTGGGTGGCGGGGGAGAGTTGGCTACACCTTC.

V usage is TRBV9 and J usage is TRBJ2-7; 10 bases are shared with TRBD2. The CDR3 runs to 16 residues. V lost 3 bases and J lost 4; bases outside the gene matches: 10. Germline-derived CDR1 and CDR2 are SGDLS and YYNGEE. DNA for the CDR3: TGTGCCAGCAGCGACCGCGAAGGGACTAGCGAGTACGAGCAGTACTTC. This gives the protein CASSDREGTSEYEQYF. The full variable domain, in which reference TRBV9 and TRBJ2-7 provide the parts outside the CDR3, is DSGVTQTPKHLITATGQRVTLRCSPRSGDLSVYWYQQSLDQGLQFLIQYYNGEERAKGNILERFSAQQFPDLHSELNLSSLELGDSALYFCASSDREGTSEYEQYFGPGTRLTVT.

The chain combines TRBV7-3 with TRBJ2-1; unclear D gene. The CDR3 is 15 residues long. Deletions cut 5 bases from V and 0 bases from J, with 11 bases between. Per germline, CDR1 SGHTA and CDR2 FQGTGA. Here the CDR3 DNA reads TGTGCCAGCAGCCAGACTCACAGCTCCTACAATGAGCAGTTCTTC. As protein: CASSQTHSSYNEQFF.

V and J are TRBV19 and TRBJ1-5; D unclear. V lost 6 bases and J lost 0, with 12 bases in between. The CDR3 consists of 15 residues. CDR1 is LNHDA, CDR2 SQIVND, per germline (reference sequence). CDR3 bases: TGTGCCAGTAGCCCTCCCGACTATAGCAATCAGCCCCAGCATTTT. This codes for CASSPPDYSNQPQHF.

The rearrangement joins TRBV19 to TRBJ2-5; 14 bases line up with TRBD2. Germline assignment: CDR1 LNHDA and CDR2 SQIVND (reference sequence). Unmatched junction bases numbered 3, after V lost 2 bases and J lost 4 bases. The CDR3 loop spans 16 amino acids. CDR3 residues: CASSIWGLAGAETQYF. CDR3 nucleotide sequence: TGTGCCAGTAGTATATGGGGACTAGCGGGGGCAGAGACCCAGTACTTC. Together with reference TRBV19 and TRBJ2-5, the CDR3 gives the full variable domain: DGGITQSPKYLFRKEGQNVTLSCEQNLNHDAMYWYRQDPGQGLRLIYYSQIVNDFQKGDIAEGYSVSREKKESFPLTVTSAQKNPTAFYLCASSIWGLAGAETQYFGPGTRLLVL.

The CDR3 nucleotides read TGTGCCAGCAGCCTCGGGGCGGGCCTAAAGAAACCTGAAGCTTTCTTT. Translated, it gives CASSLGAGLKKPEAFF. J is TRBJ1-1 and V is TRBV7-2, with D tentatively TRBD1 (5 bases). The V and J ends lost 5 bases and 6 bases respectively, with 22 bases between them. CDR1 is SGHTA and CDR2 is FQGNSA in the germline V gene. This CDR3 has 16 residues.

This sequence joins TRBV5-8 and TRBJ2-7, with 8 positions matching TRBD2. Unmatched junction bases numbered 9, after V lost 1 base and J lost 0 bases. CDR1 is SGHTS, CDR2 YDEGEE, per germline. This CDR3 has 17 residues. The DNA of the CDR3 is TGTGCCAGCAGCTTGAGGATCCCTAGCGGGCACTCCTACGAGCAGTACTTC. It specifies CASSLRIPSGHSYEQYF.

J is TRBJ1-2 and V is TRBV30; D unclear. Deletions cut 1 base from V and 8 bases from J, with 14 bases between. The CDR3 totals 13 residues. The germline gives CDR1 GTSNPN, CDR2 SVGIG (reference sequence). This chain's CDR3 is CAWSGQSQAGYTF. CDR3 DNA: TGTGCCTGGAGTGGGCAGAGCCAGGCCGGCTACACCTTC. The variable domain in full, with the rest retrieved from reference TRBV30 and TRBJ1-2, is SQTIHQWPATLVQPVGSPLSLECTVEGTSNPNLYWYRQAAGRGLQLLFYSVGIGQISSEVPQNLSASRPQDRQFILSSKKLLLSDSGFYLCAWSGQSQAGYTFGSGTRLTVV.

The V call is TRBV27, the J call TRBJ1-2, with 10 bases that match TRBD1. Per the germline V gene, CDR1 is MNHEY and CDR2 is SMNVEV (reference sequence). The CDR3 loop spans 14 amino acids. The ends lost 5 bases at V and 7 bases at J; junction bases unmatched: 7. CDR3 residues: CASSPGTGVGGYTF. CDR3 DNA: TGTGCCAGCAGTCCCGGGACAGGGGTAGGTGGCTACACCTTC.

This clone was observed once. This rearrangement joins TRBV6-5 to TRBJ1-2, with a tentative D call TRBD1 (5 bases). This CDR3 spans 15 amino acids. V dropped 0 bases and J dropped 4 bases, with 12 bases sitting between them. Germline V gives CDR1 MNHEY, CDR2 SVGAGI. The CDR3 DNA is TGTGCCAGCAGTTACTCTGTGCAGGGCGGCTATGGCTACACCTTC. Its protein product is CASSYSVQGGYGYTF.

J is TRBJ2-7 and V is TRBV27; no clear D. V was cut by 4 bases and J by 0 bases, with 10 bases left in between. Germline V gene data show CDR1 as MNHEY and CDR2 as SMNVEV (reference sequence). This CDR3 has 14 residues. CDR3 in DNA: TGTGCCAGCAGTTGGTGGGGAAACTCCTACGAGCAGTACTTC. Translation: CASSWWGNSYEQYF.

The chain has TRBV5-5 and TRBJ1-1; 8 nucleotides align to TRBD1. In germline, CDR1 is SGHKS, CDR2 YYEKEE (reference sequence). The J segment lost 4 bases and the V segment lost 1 base, leaving 0 bases of the junction unmatched. The CDR3 sequence is 13 residues long. The CDR3 DNA reads TGTGCCAGCAGCTTGACAGGGGGCACTGAAGCTTTCTTT. This translates into CASSLTGGTEAFF.